The source of this TCR beta chain is a study of shared clonotypes between healthy human individuals. CD45RO negativity and positive selection for CCR7 defined naive CD8 cells, a population that excluded terminally differentiated effector memory CD45RA+ cells. As to this clone: Its antigen is still unknown.

Overall study findings and caveats: Collection of samples was limited to blood; tissue repertoires likely differ.

Germline V gene lookup returns CDR1 MNHEY and CDR2 SMNVEV (reference sequence). The junction had 19 bases not matched to a gene; V was cut back by 6 bases and J by 6 bases. The CDR3 has 17 amino acids. Assay: immunoSEQ multiplex PCR; the TCRdb copy retains only in-frame clones and omits some. The sample lists about 2.1 million clones; about 94% were seen once. Sequencing input: naive CD8+ T cells from PBMCs. This chain joins TRBV27 and TRBJ2-7, with 8 nucleotides matching TRBD1. The clonotype originates from a man aged 18 to 29 in good health. Some clones in this sample may be carry-over from other donors' samples. The chain's CDR3 is CASSLDRGLGIRGEQYF. Written as DNA, the CDR3 is TGTGCCAGCAGCCTTGACAGGGGCTTGGGAATAAGAGGCGAGCAGTACTTC.